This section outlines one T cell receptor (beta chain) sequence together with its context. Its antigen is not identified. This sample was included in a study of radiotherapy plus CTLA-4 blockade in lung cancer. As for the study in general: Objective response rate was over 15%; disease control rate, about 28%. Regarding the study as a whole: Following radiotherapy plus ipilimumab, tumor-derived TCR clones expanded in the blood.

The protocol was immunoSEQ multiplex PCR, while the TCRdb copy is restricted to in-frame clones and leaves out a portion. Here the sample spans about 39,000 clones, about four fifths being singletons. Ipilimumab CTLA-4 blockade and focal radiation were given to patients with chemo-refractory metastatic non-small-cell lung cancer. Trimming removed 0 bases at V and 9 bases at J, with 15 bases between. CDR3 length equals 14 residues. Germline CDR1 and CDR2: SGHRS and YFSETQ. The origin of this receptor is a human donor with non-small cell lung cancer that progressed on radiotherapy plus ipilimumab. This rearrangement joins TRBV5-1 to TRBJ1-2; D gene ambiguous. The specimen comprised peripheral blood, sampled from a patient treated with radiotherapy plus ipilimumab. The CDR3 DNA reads TGCGCCAGCAGCTTGGAGGCCAGCGCTGGAAGCTACACCTTC. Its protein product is CASSLEASAGSYTF.